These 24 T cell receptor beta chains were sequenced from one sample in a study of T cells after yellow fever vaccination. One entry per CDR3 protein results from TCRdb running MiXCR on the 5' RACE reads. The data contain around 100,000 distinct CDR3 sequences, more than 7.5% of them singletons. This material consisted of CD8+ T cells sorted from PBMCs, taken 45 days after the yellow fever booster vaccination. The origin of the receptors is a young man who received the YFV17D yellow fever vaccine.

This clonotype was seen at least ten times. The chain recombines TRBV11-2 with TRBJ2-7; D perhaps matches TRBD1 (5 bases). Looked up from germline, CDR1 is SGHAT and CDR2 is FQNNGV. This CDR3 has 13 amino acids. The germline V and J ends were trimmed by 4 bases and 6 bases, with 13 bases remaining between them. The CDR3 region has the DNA TGTGCCAGCAGCTCGACCGCGGACATCGAGCAGTACTTC. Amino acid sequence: CASSSTADIEQYF.

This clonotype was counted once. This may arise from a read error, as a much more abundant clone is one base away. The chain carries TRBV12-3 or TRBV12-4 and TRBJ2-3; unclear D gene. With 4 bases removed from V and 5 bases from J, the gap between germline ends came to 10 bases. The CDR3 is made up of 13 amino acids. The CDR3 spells CASSYAARDTQYF. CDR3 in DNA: TGTGCCAGCAGTTATGCGGCCAGAGATACGCAGTATTTT.

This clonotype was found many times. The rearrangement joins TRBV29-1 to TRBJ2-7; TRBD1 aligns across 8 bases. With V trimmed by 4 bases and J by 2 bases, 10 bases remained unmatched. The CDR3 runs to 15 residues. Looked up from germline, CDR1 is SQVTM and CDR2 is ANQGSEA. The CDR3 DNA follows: TGCAGCGTTGTGGTTAGGGACAGGCAAGCCTACGAGCAGTACTTC. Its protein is CSVVVRDRQAYEQYF.

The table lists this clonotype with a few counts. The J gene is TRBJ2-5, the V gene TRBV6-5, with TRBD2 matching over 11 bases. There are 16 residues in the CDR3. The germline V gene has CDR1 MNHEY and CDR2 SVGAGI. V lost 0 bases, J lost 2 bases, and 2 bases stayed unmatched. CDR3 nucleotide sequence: TGTGCCAGCAGTTACTCCCTAGCGGGAGGTCAAGAGACCCAGTACTTC. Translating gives CASSYSLAGGQETQYF.

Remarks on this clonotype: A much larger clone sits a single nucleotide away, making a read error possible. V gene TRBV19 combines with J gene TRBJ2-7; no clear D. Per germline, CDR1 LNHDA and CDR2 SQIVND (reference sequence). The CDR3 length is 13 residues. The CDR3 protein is CASSIGGSYERYF. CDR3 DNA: TGTGCCAGTAGTATAGGAGGATCCTACGAGCGGTACTTC.

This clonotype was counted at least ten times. CDR3 bases: TGTGCCAGCAGCTCACTACTTGGACAGGGGGTGCATGAGCAGTTCTTC. Amino acids: CASSSLLGQGVHEQFF. V is TRBV7-9 and J is TRBJ2-1; 10 nucleotides line up with TRBD1. This CDR3 is built from 16 residues. The germline CDR1 and CDR2 sequences are SEHNR and FQNEAQ (reference sequence). V trimming: 4 bases; J trimming: 8 bases; junction bases outside the gene matches: 11.

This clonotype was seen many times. The CDR3 nucleotides read TGTGCCAGCAGCCTAGCGGGAGGGCGCTACAATGAGCAGTTCTTC. It is translated as CASSLAGGRYNEQFF. The gene calls are TRBV11-2 and TRBJ2-1; 12 bases agree with TRBD2. The CDR3 contains 15 residues. J gave up 3 bases and V 5 bases, and 2 bases lay outside the gene matches. From germline, CDR1 is SGHAT and CDR2 FQNNGV.

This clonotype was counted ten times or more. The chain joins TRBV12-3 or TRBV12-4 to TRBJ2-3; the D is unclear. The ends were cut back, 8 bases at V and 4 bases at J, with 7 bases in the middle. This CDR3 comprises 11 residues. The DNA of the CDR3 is TGTGCCAGCTTGGCCGCAGATACGCAGTATTTT. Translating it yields CASLAADTQYF.

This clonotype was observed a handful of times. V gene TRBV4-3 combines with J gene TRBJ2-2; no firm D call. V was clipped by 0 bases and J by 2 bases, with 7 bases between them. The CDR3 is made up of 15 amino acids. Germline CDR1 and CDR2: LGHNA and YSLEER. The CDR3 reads CASSQDLRNTGELFF. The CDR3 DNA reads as TGCGCCAGCAGCCAAGATTTGAGAAACACCGGGGAGCTGTTTTTT.

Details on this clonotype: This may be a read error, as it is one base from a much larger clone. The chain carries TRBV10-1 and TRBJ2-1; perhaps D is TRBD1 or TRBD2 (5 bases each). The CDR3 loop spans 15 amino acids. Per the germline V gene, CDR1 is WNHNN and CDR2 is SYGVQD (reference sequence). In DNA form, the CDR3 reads TGCACCAGCAGTGGAGGACAAACCTCCTACAATGAGCAGTTCTTC. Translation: CTSSGGQTSYNEQFF.

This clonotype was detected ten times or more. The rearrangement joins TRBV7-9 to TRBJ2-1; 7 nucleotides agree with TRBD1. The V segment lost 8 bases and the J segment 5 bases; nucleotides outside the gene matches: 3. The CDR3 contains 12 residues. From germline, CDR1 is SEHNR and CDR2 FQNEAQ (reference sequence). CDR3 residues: CASSQGDNEQFF. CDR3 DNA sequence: TGTGCCAGCTCCCAGGGGGACAATGAGCAGTTCTTC.

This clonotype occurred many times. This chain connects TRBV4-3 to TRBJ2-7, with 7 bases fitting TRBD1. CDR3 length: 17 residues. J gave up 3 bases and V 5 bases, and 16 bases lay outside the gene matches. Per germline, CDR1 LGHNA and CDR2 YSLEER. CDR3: CASSAWGQGDGVYEQYF. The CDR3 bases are TGCGCCAGCAGCGCCTGGGGCCAGGGGGACGGAGTCTACGAGCAGTACTTC.

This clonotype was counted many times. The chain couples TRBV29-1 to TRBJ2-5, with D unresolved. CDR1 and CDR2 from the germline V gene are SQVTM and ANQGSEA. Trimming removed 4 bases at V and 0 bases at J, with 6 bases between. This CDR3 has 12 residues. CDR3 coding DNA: TGCAGCGTTGCGTCTAACCAAGAGACCCAGTACTTC. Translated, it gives CSVASNQETQYF.

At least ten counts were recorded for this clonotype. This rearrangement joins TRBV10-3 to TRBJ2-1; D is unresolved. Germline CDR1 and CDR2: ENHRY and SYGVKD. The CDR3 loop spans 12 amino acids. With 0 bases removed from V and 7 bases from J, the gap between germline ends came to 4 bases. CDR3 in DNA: TGTGCCATCAGTGAGTCGGGTAATGAGCAGTTCTTC. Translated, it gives CAISESGNEQFF.

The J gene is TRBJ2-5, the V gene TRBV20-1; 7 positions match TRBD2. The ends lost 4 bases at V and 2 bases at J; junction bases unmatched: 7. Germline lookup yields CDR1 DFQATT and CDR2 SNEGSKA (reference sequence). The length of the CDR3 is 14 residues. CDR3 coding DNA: TGCAGTGCTACCCTCCTAGCGGATCAAGAGACCCAGTACTTC. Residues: CSATLLADQETQYF.

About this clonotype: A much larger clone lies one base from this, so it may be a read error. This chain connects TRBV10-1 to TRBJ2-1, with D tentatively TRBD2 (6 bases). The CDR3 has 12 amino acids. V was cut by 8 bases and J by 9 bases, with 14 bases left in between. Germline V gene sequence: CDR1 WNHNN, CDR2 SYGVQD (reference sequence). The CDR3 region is CASGTPASEQFF. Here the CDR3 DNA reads TGCGCCAGCGGGACTCCGGCGAGTGAGCAGTTCTTC.

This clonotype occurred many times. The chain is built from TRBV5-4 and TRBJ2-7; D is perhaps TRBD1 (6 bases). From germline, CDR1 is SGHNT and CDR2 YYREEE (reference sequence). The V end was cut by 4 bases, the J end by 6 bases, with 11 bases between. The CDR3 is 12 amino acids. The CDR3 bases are TGTGCCAGCAGCCCTACAGGGCGCGAGCAGTACTTC. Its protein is CASSPTGREQYF.

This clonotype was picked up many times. The CDR3 DNA is TGTGCCAGCGAAATAGCGAACACCGGGGAGCTGTTTTTT. Translation gives CASEIANTGELFF. This chain joins TRBV5-6 and TRBJ2-2; D is ambiguous. The CDR3 is 13 residues long. V shed 7 bases and J shed 0 bases, with 7 bases lying between them. Per the germline V gene, CDR1 is SGHDT and CDR2 is YYEEEE.

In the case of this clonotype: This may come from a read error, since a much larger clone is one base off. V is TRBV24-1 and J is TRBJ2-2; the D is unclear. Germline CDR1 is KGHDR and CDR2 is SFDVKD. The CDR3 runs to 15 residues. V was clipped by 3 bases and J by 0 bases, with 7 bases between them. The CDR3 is CATSDGIANTGELFF. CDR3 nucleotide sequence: TGTGCCACCAGTGATGGGATAGCGAACACCGGGGAGCTGTTTTTT.

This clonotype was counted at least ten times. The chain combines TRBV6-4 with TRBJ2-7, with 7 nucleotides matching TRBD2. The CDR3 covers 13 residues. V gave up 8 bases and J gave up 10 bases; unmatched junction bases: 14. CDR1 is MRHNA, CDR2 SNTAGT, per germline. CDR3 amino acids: CASAAGEKLEQYF. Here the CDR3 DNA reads TGTGCCAGCGCGGCGGGAGAAAAGTTGGAACAGTACTTC.

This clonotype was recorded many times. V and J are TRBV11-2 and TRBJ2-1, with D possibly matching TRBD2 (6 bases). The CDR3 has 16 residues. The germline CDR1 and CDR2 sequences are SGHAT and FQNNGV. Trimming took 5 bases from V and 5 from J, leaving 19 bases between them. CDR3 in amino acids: CASSRLGGARDNEQFF. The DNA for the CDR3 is TGTGCCAGCAGCCGACTCGGGGGAGCTAGGGACAATGAGCAGTTCTTC.

CDR3 sequence reads: CASSPRPRGTEAFF. The CDR3 nucleotides read TGCGCCAGCAGCCCCCGGCCACGGGGCACTGAAGCTTTCTTT. The chain combines TRBV5-1 with TRBJ1-1; D gene ambiguous. Deletions cut 4 bases from V and 4 bases from J, with 14 bases between. Germline values: CDR1 SGHRS, CDR2 YFSETQ. The CDR3 sequence is 14 residues long.

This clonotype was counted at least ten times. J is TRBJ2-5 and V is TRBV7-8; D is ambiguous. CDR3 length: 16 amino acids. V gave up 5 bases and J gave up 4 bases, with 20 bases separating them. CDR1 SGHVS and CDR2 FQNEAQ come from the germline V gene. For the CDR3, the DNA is TGTGCCAGCAGCCGATGGGGTATTTCGTTAGGAGAGACCCAGTACTTC. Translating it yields CASSRWGISLGETQYF.

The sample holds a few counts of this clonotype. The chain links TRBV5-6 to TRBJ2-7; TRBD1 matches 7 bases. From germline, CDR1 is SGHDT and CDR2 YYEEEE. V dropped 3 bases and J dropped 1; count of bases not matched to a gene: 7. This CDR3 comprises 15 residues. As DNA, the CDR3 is TGTGCCAGCAGCTGGGATCGGGACAGTTCCTACGAGCAGTACTTC. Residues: CASSWDRDSSYEQYF.